Listed below are T cell receptor beta chains from one sample, sequenced in a study of neurological immune-mediated disorders. TCRdb reprocessed the 5' RACE reads with MiXCR, giving one entry per CDR3 protein. The sample includes tens of thousands of distinct CDR3 sequences, roughly 3.1% of them seen just once. The sample was PBMCs. The origin of the receptors is a woman between 55 and 75 years old with multiple sclerosis. Each CDR3 is given with its conserved first and last residue. The D gene is left open where the match is weak. Size tells how often a clone was seen (once, few, many) or the class of an expanded clone, and some rows leave it out.

>TRBJ1-5|TRBV5-1|NA|many
CASSLGDINQPQHF
TGCGCCAGCAGCTTGGGTGACATCAATCAGCCCCAGCATTTT
>TRBJ2-7|TRBV20-1|NA|many
CSARDPEKGGYEQYF
TGCAGTGCTAGAGATCCAGAGAAGGGAGGTTACGAGCAGTACTTC
>TRBJ2-1|TRBV7-9|TRBD2|many
CASSPGTSGGNEQFF
TGTGCCAGCAGCCCCGGGACTAGCGGGGGGAATGAGCAGTTCTTC
>TRBJ2-5|TRBV5-1|TRBD2|many
CASSLVPRGQETQYF
TGCGCCAGCAGCTTGGTTCCGCGGGGGCAAGAGACCCAGTACTTC
>TRBJ1-4|TRBV5-1|NA|many
CASSLQGGGFEKLFF
TGCGCCAGCAGCCTCCAGGGAGGGGGGTTTGAAAAACTGTTTTTT
>TRBJ2-2|TRBV29-1|NA|many
CSVEGSRAGELFF
TGCAGCGTTGAAGGGTCTAGGGCCGGGGAGCTGTTTTTT
>TRBJ2-7|TRBV6-5|TRBD1|many
CASSYSSTGVYEQYF
TGTGCCAGCAGTTACTCCTCGACAGGGGTCTACGAGCAGTACTTC
>TRBJ2-7|TRBV3-1|NA|many
CASSYGLGALPEQYF
TGTGCCAGCAGCTACGGACTTGGGGCCCTCCCCGAGCAGTACTTC
>TRBJ1-1|TRBV20-1|NA|many
CSAPFLGTEAFF
TGCAGTGCCCCCTTTTTGGGCACTGAAGCTTTCTTT
>TRBJ1-2|TRBV9|NA|NA
CASSVGDNSYGYTF
TGTGCCAGCAGCGTAGGGGACAATAGTTATGGCTACACCTTC
>TRBJ1-2|TRBV20-1|NA|many
CSARLSSSYGYTF
TGCAGTGCTAGACTCAGCAGTTCTTATGGCTACACCTTC
>TRBJ2-5|TRBV5-1|TRBD1|many
CASSFVRDRGETQYF
TGCGCCAGCAGCTTCGTCCGGGACAGGGGAGAGACCCAGTACTTC
>TRBJ1-2|TRBV27|TRBD1|many
CASSLSRQGLVYGYTF
TGTGCCAGCAGTTTATCCCGACAGGGGCTTGTCTATGGCTACACCTTC